This entry lists 9 T cell receptor beta chains sequenced from one sample in a study of neurological immune-mediated disorders (dated by TCRdb to the late 2010s). The receptor library was made with 5' RACE. Sequenced using an Illumina HiSeq 2500. The public reads were reprocessed in TCRdb via fastp at Q25 and MiXCR, keeping in-frame beta chains. Identical CDR3 protein sequences are pooled into one entry, listed with their most common genes and DNA. Across this sample there are 30,000 to 45,000 distinct CDR3 sequences, with about 4.4% seen only once. Jointly, the top ten make up roughly 9% of the sample. The sequencing input was CD4+ T cells from blood. These receptor sequences come from a man aged 18 to 30 in good health.

There are many counts of this clonotype. The chain is built from TRBV2 and TRBJ2-3, with 15 positions matching TRBD2. The CDR3 has 18 amino acids. Germline values: CDR1 SNHLY, CDR2 FYNNEI. After removal of 4 bases from V and 5 bases from J, the junction contained 10 bases not matched to a gene. The chain's CDR3 is CASSGSWTSGGARDTQYF. The DNA of the CDR3 is TGTGCCAGCAGTGGCTCCTGGACTAGCGGGGGGGCCAGAGATACGCAGTATTTT.

This clonotype was counted many times. The chain couples TRBV27 to TRBJ1-1; D call uncertain. CDR1 is MNHEY, CDR2 SMNVEV, per germline (reference sequence). The CDR3 is 13 residues long. V was pared by 6 bases and J by 5 bases, with 13 bases between. The CDR3 region has the DNA TGTGCCAGCAGCCCCGCGAAGAGAACTGAAGCTTTCTTT. As protein: CASSPAKRTEAFF.

V is TRBV29-1 and J is TRBJ1-2; possibly TRBD1 for D (6 bases). Trimming left V 6 bases short and J 8 bases short, with 19 bases between. Germline CDR1 SQVTM, CDR2 ANQGSEA. The CDR3 runs 13 residues. The CDR3 DNA sequence: TGCAGCGTCGACAGGTCTGGCAAAGGGGGCTACACCTTC. Encoded protein: CSVDRSGKGGYTF.

This clonotype was counted at least ten times. This chain uses TRBV6-5 with TRBJ2-1; no definite D call. The V end was cut by 4 bases, the J end by 4 bases, with 11 bases between. Germline CDR1 reads MNHEY; CDR2 reads SVGAGI. The CDR3 covers 14 residues. For the CDR3, the DNA is TGTGCCAGCAGTTTGGGGTACCTGTACAATGAGCAGTTCTTC. This sequence encodes CASSLGYLYNEQFF.

This clonotype was picked up many times. The chain combines TRBV7-8 with TRBJ2-6, with a weak D call TRBD1 (6 bases). The V end was cut by 5 bases, the J end by 0 bases, with 17 bases between. The CDR3 loop spans 18 amino acids. Germline V CDR1 and CDR2: SGHVS, FQNEAQ. The CDR3 loop is CASSPRTVGSSGANVLTF. The DNA of the CDR3 is TGTGCCAGCAGCCCAAGGACAGTTGGAAGCTCTGGGGCCAACGTCCTGACTTTC.

This clonotype was seen ten or more times. CDR3 sequence reads: CASSGTGIYSNQPQHF. The CDR3 nucleotides are TGTGCCAGCAGTGGCACAGGGATTTATAGCAATCAGCCCCAGCATTTT. V and J are TRBV6-5 and TRBJ1-5; perhaps TRBD1 as D (6 bases). Trimming pared 5 bases from V and 0 bases from J, leaving 14 bases between. CDR1 and CDR2 (germline): MNHEY, SVGAGI. The CDR3 runs to 16 residues.

This clonotype has ten or more counts. V gene TRBV5-1 combines with J gene TRBJ2-2; 10 bases agree with TRBD1. Germline V CDR1 and CDR2: SGHRS, YFSETQ. The V gene end was trimmed by 4 bases and the J gene end by 4 bases; junction bases not matched to a gene: 7. The CDR3 consists of 16 residues. CDR3 bases: TGCGCCAGCAGCGTGGGACAGGGGACGGGCACCGGGGAGCTGTTTTTT. Its translation is CASSVGQGTGTGELFF.

This clonotype has at least ten counts. The CDR3 protein is CATSDTGVSTTDTQYF. CDR3 DNA: TGTGCCACCAGTGATACAGGGGTCTCGACTACAGATACGCAGTATTTT. The rearrangement uses TRBV24-1 and TRBJ2-3; TRBD1 matches at 7 bases. Germline values: CDR1 KGHDR, CDR2 SFDVKD. CDR3 size: 16 residues. V lost 3 bases and J lost 3; bases outside the gene matches: 8.

This clonotype was observed at least ten times. The chain carries TRBV20-1 and TRBJ2-1; a weak D match, TRBD2 (5 bases). Per germline, CDR1 DFQATT and CDR2 SNEGSKA (reference sequence). CDR3 length: 16 amino acids. With 1 base removed from V and 4 bases from J, the gap between germline ends came to 17 bases. CDR3 in amino acids: CSARGVASRGYNEQFF. CDR3 DNA sequence: TGCAGTGCTAGAGGGGTTGCCTCACGGGGTTACAATGAGCAGTTCTTC.